This TCR beta chain was identified during a study of T cell repertoires in cytomegalovirus infection. On the study more broadly: CMV epitopes in the study were HLA-C-restricted (recently identified) and HLA-B-restricted (well studied). It was the public TCR beta signatures that indicated both CMV infection and matching HLA type. Study-level points and caveats: Dominating the ex vivo response were HLA-C-restricted CMV-specific TCR beta clonotypes.

TCRdb redid the calling of the reads with MiXCR, one entry per CDR3 protein. The sample shows around 770,000 distinct CDR3 sequences, about 28% of them seen only once. The CDR3 contains 14 residues. V was shortened by 5 bases and J by 3 bases, with 14 bases between the two germline ends. Germline V lookup: CDR1 MGHDK, CDR2 SYGVNS. This clonotype was found a few times. Its antigen is unidentified. V gene TRBV25-1 combines with J gene TRBJ2-7; D is unresolved. The clonotype was recovered from a human donor in good health (CMV status not recorded). Some clones in this sample may be carry-over from other donors' samples. The sequencing here drew on cultured CD8+ T cells from PBMCs, taken from culture after CMV antigen stimulation. In DNA, the CDR3 is TGTGCCAGCAGTCTAGTGGACGGATACTACGAGCAGTACTTC. Translation: CASSLVDGYYEQYF.